These 24 T cell receptor beta chains share one sample of origin, sequenced in a study of T cell changes during pregnancy in multiple sclerosis. Repertoires were generated with immunoSEQ multiplex PCR, while TCRdb's copy carries only in-frame clones and drops some. The sample includes some 73,000 clones, over 80% seen only once; the top ten take about 2.8%. Specimen: peripheral blood, collected in the third trimester of pregnancy. Every receptor here comes from a female donor in good health, enrolled as a control in a pregnancy study.

The V gene is TRBV19, the J gene TRBJ2-3, with a possible D match to TRBD2 (6 bases). This CDR3 spans 16 amino acids. V lost 3 bases and J 0 bases, leaving 13 bases between the germline ends. CDR1 and CDR2 (germline): LNHDA, SQIVND (reference sequence). CDR3 DNA sequence: TGTGCCAGTAGTATGGGGTTAGCGGCTAGCACAGATACGCAGTATTTT. Translating it yields CASSMGLAASTDTQYF.

The chain combines TRBV10-3 with TRBJ2-3, with no clear D. The length of the CDR3 is 13 residues. With 10 bases removed from V and 0 bases from J, the gap between germline ends came to 11 bases. Germline CDR1 and CDR2: ENHRY and SYGVKD. Here the CDR3 reads CATSVPSTDTQYF. Written as DNA, the CDR3 is TGTGCCACCTCGGTACCTAGCACAGATACGCAGTATTTT.

V and J are TRBV7-9 and TRBJ2-7, with 7 bases that match TRBD2. The CDR3 runs 17 residues. With 1 base clipped from V and 3 bases from J, the junction kept 12 bases outside the gene matches. In germline, CDR1 is SEHNR, CDR2 FQNEAQ (reference sequence). The CDR3 loop is CASSLVGALADNYEQYF. The CDR3 region has the DNA TGTGCCAGCAGCTTAGTCGGGGCGCTAGCGGATAACTACGAGCAGTACTTC.

Note on this clone: Mismatch with germline at one junction end may stem from a read error. The chain has TRBV6-5 and TRBJ2-1; 7 nucleotides match TRBD2. From germline, CDR1 is MNHEY and CDR2 SVGAGI. The CDR3 covers 14 residues. CDR3 residues: CASSYAGDYDEQFF. The CDR3 DNA reads TGTGCCAGCAGTTACGCGGGGGACTACGATGAGCAGTTCTTC.

The genes are TRBV5-4 and TRBJ2-7; D is perhaps TRBD1 (5 bases). Per germline, CDR1 SGHNT and CDR2 YYREEE (reference sequence). The CDR3 is made up of 12 amino acids. The V end lost 3 bases, the J end lost 3 bases, and 7 bases lay between the germline ends. CDR3 in amino acids: CASSSDSYEQYF. Here the CDR3 DNA reads TGTGCCAGCAGCTCCGACAGCTACGAGCAGTACTTC.

The chain combines TRBV28 with TRBJ2-7; 11 bases are shared with TRBD2. This CDR3 comprises 16 residues. Looked up from germline, CDR1 is MDHEN and CDR2 is SYDVKM. V lost 5 bases to trimming and J lost 4 bases; unmatched junction nucleotides: 10. CDR3 protein: CASSIIGTSGLYEQYF. CDR3 nucleotides: TGTGCCAGCAGTATCATCGGGACTAGCGGACTATACGAGCAGTACTTC.

This chain connects TRBV4-2 to TRBJ2-2; the D gene is possibly TRBD2 (6 bases). The CDR3 totals 15 residues. V lost 4 bases and J lost 1, with 10 bases in between. Germline CDR1 is LGHNA and CDR2 is YNFKEQ. The CDR3 nucleotides are TGTGCCAGCAGCCTAAATAGCGGGAACACCGGGGAGCTGTTTTTT. Amino acids: CASSLNSGNTGELFF.

A few counts support this clone. The rearrangement links TRBV9 to TRBJ1-1; 8 nucleotides match TRBD1. The trim removed 3 bases at V and 3 bases at J, leaving 4 bases unmatched. In germline, CDR1 is SGDLS, CDR2 YYNGEE. The CDR3 totals 14 residues. The CDR3 nucleotides are TGTGCCAGCAGCGGACAGGGGACGTACACTGAAGCTTTCTTT. Amino acids: CASSGQGTYTEAFF.

A remark on this clone: One end of the junction does not line up with germline, which may come from a read error. The CDR3 is CASRYSKIAGNEQYF. The CDR3 DNA sequence: TGTGCCAGCAGATACTCGAAAATAGCGGGGAACGAGCAGTACTTC. The chain couples TRBV6-5 to TRBJ2-7; TRBD2 matches 8 bases. Germline V CDR1 and CDR2: MNHEY, SVGAGI. CDR3 length equals 15 residues.

The J gene is TRBJ1-1, the V gene TRBV7-8, with 7 bases matching TRBD1. The trim removed 5 bases at V and 2 bases at J, leaving 5 bases unmatched. The CDR3 totals 14 residues. Germline V gives CDR1 SGHVS, CDR2 FQNEAQ. CDR3 nucleotide sequence: TGTGCCAGCAGCCTCTACAGGGGAAACACTGAAGCTTTCTTT. This translates into CASSLYRGNTEAFF. The full variable domain, rest sourced from reference TRBV7-8 and TRBJ1-1, is GAGVSQSPRYKVAKRGQDVALRCDPISGHVSLFWYQQALGQGPEFLTYFQNEAQLDKSGLPSDRFFAERPEGSVSTLKIQRTQQEDSAVYLCASSLYRGNTEAFFGQGTRLTVV.

This sequence joins TRBV5-5 and TRBJ1-6; D is unclear. Trimming stripped 6 bases from V and 8 bases from J, with 12 bases between. Per germline, CDR1 SGHKS and CDR2 YYEKEE (reference sequence). This CDR3 is 13 amino acids long. The DNA for the CDR3 is TGTGCCAGCACAAACGACGGGGATTCACCCCTCCACTTT. It translates to CASTNDGDSPLHF.

V is TRBV6-5 and J is TRBJ1-5; 7 nucleotides align to TRBD1. V gave up 6 bases and J gave up 5 bases; unmatched junction bases: 10. The CDR3 length is 15 residues. CDR1 is MNHEY, CDR2 SVGAGI, per germline. The CDR3 nucleotides are TGTGCCAGCAGGGCTCGAACAGGGGTTGATCAGCCCCAGCATTTT. The encoded protein is CASRARTGVDQPQHF.

This chain links TRBV10-2 with TRBJ2-1; 7 positions match TRBD2. Trimming at V came to 4 bases and at J to 8 bases, leaving 8 bases not matched to a gene. Germline V gene data show CDR1 as WSHSY and CDR2 as SAAADI. This CDR3 has 14 residues. The CDR3 protein is CASSGASGKDEQFF. In nucleotides, the CDR3 is TGCGCCAGCAGTGGAGCCAGCGGGAAGGATGAGCAGTTCTTC.

CDR3 coding DNA: TGTGCCAGCAGCTCCTACATGGATAGCGGTTCCTACGAGCAGTACTTC. Translated: CASSSYMDSGSYEQYF. The chain recombines TRBV7-2 with TRBJ2-7; tentatively, D is TRBD2 (6 bases). V was shortened by 4 bases and J by 1 base, with 17 bases between the two germline ends. CDR1 and CDR2 (germline): SGHTA, FQGNSA. The CDR3 sequence is 16 residues long.

This chain connects TRBV5-1 to TRBJ2-7, with TRBD1 identical over 8 bases. The CDR3 is 14 residues long. Germline values: CDR1 SGHRS, CDR2 YFSETQ. V trimming: 7 bases; J trimming: 3 bases; junction bases outside the gene matches: 9. The CDR3 nucleotides read TGCGCCAGCCAACCCGACAGGGGTGGCTACGAGCAGTACTTC. This encodes CASQPDRGGYEQYF.

Concerning this clone: Other DNA sequences in the same sample also yield this CDR3. The chain has TRBV7-2 and TRBJ2-7; D is possibly TRBD1 (5 bases). Germline V gene lookup returns CDR1 SGHTA and CDR2 FQGNSA. V lost 1 base and J 3 bases, leaving 7 bases between the germline ends. CDR3 length: 13 residues. DNA for the CDR3: TGTGCCAGCAGCTTAGGCAGGGACTACGAGCAGTACTTC. Encoded protein: CASSLGRDYEQYF.

The chain is built from TRBV19 and TRBJ1-1; TRBD1 might be the D (5 bases). The CDR3 runs to 13 residues. Germline V gives CDR1 LNHDA, CDR2 SQIVND (reference sequence). V dropped 7 bases and J dropped 1 base, with 10 bases sitting between them. The CDR3 is CASNDRSNTEAFF. Written as DNA, the CDR3 is TGTGCCAGTAATGACAGATCGAACACTGAAGCTTTCTTT.

The chain uses TRBV11-3 and TRBJ2-7; TRBD2 matches 7 bases. Trimming cost V 5 bases and J 7 bases; bases outside gene matches: 11. Germline loops: CDR1 SGHNT, CDR2 YENEEA. CDR3 length equals 14 residues. CDR3 nucleotide sequence: TGTGCCAGCAGCCACGGAGGGAGGGCCGGGGAGCAGTACTTC. Translation gives CASSHGGRAGEQYF.

This clone came up once. The CDR3 DNA sequence: TGCGCCAGCAGTCACCCCGGGACAGGCTCTGGAAACACCATATATTTT. Encoded protein: CASSHPGTGSGNTIYF. This sequence joins TRBV23-1 and TRBJ1-3; 8 positions agree with TRBD1. TRBV23-1 is an ORF; its function is uncertain. After removal of 3 bases from V and 0 bases from J, the junction contained 4 bases not matched to a gene. This CDR3 is built from 16 residues.

This clone was counted once. The chain uses TRBV14 and TRBJ2-3, with no clear D. V lost 3 bases and J 2 bases, leaving 15 bases between the germline ends. The CDR3 runs 16 residues. Germline V gene data show CDR1 as SGHDN and CDR2 as FVKESK. CDR3 protein: CASSQQAAFYTDTQYF. In DNA form, the CDR3 reads TGTGCCAGCAGCCAGCAGGCAGCTTTCTACACAGATACGCAGTATTTT.

J is TRBJ2-2 and V is TRBV19, with D perhaps matching TRBD1 (6 bases). The germline V and J ends were trimmed by 8 bases and 6 bases, with 19 bases remaining between them. Germline V gives CDR1 LNHDA, CDR2 SQIVND (reference sequence). The CDR3 has 15 amino acids. The CDR3 DNA reads TGTGCCAGTTACTCCGGGGACACCTGGGCCGGGGAGCTGTTTTTT. Its translation is CASYSGDTWAGELFF.

This chain joins TRBV7-2 and TRBJ1-2; D possibly corresponds to TRBD1 (5 bases). V was pared by 1 base and J by 4 bases, with 19 bases between. Germline-derived CDR1 and CDR2 are SGHTA and FQGNSA. This CDR3 is 17 amino acids long. The CDR3 bases are TGTGCCAGCAGCTTAGTCTTTGGGGGGAGTCGTGCCTATGGCTACACCTTC. It translates to CASSLVFGGSRAYGYTF.

The chain recombines TRBV27 with TRBJ2-1, with D possibly TRBD2 on 5 matching bases. The CDR3 is 13 amino acids. V was trimmed by 5 bases and J by 4 bases, leaving 9 bases between them. In germline, CDR1 is MNHEY, CDR2 SMNVEV (reference sequence). Here the CDR3 reads CASSRGSYNEQFF. CDR3 in DNA: TGTGCCAGCAGTCGGGGTTCATACAATGAGCAGTTCTTC.

The CDR3 DNA reads TGTGCCATCAGTGAGTCACTAGCGGGAGTCAATGAGCAGTTCTTC. It is translated as CAISESLAGVNEQFF. The genes are TRBV10-3 and TRBJ2-1, with TRBD2 identical over 11 bases. The trim removed 0 bases at V and 6 bases at J, leaving 1 base unmatched. Germline CDR1 and CDR2: ENHRY and SYGVKD. There are 15 residues in the CDR3.